A selection of T cell receptor beta chains follows, all from one sample in a study of human T cells and chemical hapten exposure. TCRdb fed the RACE reads into MiXCR, producing one record per CDR3 protein. The data contain 100,000 or so distinct CDR3 sequences, around 35% of them seen just once; the ten biggest clones take up around 2.7%. Here the sequenced sample was whole blood, taken in connection with sensitization to the hapten diphenylcyclopropenone (DPC). These receptors were collected from a man in his forties with alopecia areata. Some clones in this sample may be carry-over from other donors' samples. Both conserved end residues are part of each CDR3. D genes are given only for firm matches. Some rows mark clone size as missing; the rest say once, few, many or name a class of expanded clone.

j_call d_call v_call clone_size cdr3_aa cdr3_nt
TRBJ2-3 . TRBV9 . CASSLWIGDSHTDTQYF TGTGCCAGCAGCCTCTGGATAGGGGACTCTCACACAGATACGCAGTATTTT
TRBJ2-6 . TRBV28 . CASSALSGANVLTF TGTGCCAGCAGTGCCCTGAGTGGGGCCAACGTCCTGACTTTC
TRBJ2-3 . TRBV25-1 few CASSPFGPTTDTQYF TGTGCCAGCAGTCCCTTCGGGCCTACCACAGATACGCAGTATTTT
TRBJ2-3 . TRBV7-9 . CASSLEGEAQYF TGTGCCAGCAGCTTAGAGGGGGAAGCGCAGTATTTT
TRBJ2-7 . TRBV28 many CASSLGWSVSYEQYF TGTGCCAGCAGCCTCGGTTGGTCGGTATCCTACGAGCAGTACTTC
TRBJ2-5 . TRBV7-9 . CASSSIRRTETQYF TGTGCCAGCAGCTCGATACGCCGGACAGAGACCCAGTACTTC
TRBJ1-5 . TRBV20-1 . CSASAGELSNQPQHF TGCAGTGCTAGCGCAGGGGAGTTAAGCAATCAGCCCCAGCATTTT
TRBJ2-3 . TRBV12-3/TRBV12-4 . CASNRPTGRTDTQYF TGTGCCAGCAACCGACCCACAGGGAGAACAGATACGCAGTATTTT
TRBJ1-6 . TRBV9 . CASSVAPTGRSPLHF TGTGCCAGCAGCGTAGCTCCAACAGGGCGGTCACCCCTCCACTTT
TRBJ1-1 . TRBV18 . CASSPLHEGGGTEAFF TGTGCCAGCTCACCACTCCATGAGGGGGGCGGCACTGAAGCTTTCTTT
TRBJ2-1 TRBD2 TRBV7-2 . CASSLGLAGLYNEQFF TGTGCCAGCAGCCTGGGACTAGCGGGTCTGTACAATGAGCAGTTCTTC
TRBJ2-3 TRBD2 TRBV6-5 many CASSRRGLLADTQYF TGTGCCAGCAGCCGCCGGGGACTATTGGCAGATACGCAGTATTTT
TRBJ1-1 . TRBV9 . CASSVGLEGGTEAFF TGTGCCAGCAGCGTAGGTTTAGAGGGAGGCACTGAAGCTTTCTTT
TRBJ2-2 TRBD2 TRBV5-1 . CASRPGAGAGLGTGELFF TGCGCCAGCAGGCCCGGTGCGGGAGCGGGACTTGGTACCGGGGAGCTGTTTTTT
TRBJ1-6 . TRBV5-1 . CASSDATGAYNSPLHF TGCGCCAGCAGCGACGCGACAGGCGCCTATAATTCACCCCTCCACTTT
TRBJ2-7 . TRBV6-1 . CASSEGGSPAVVYEQYF TGTGCCAGCAGTGAAGGGGGAAGCCCCGCGGTGGTCTACGAGCAGTACTTC
TRBJ1-5 TRBD1 TRBV19 . CASRSGTAYQPQHF TGTGCCAGTAGATCCGGGACAGCCTATCAGCCCCAGCATTTT
TRBJ2-4 . TRBV9 . CASSSDSGVSLNIQYF TGTGCCAGCAGCTCTGATTCGGGTGTCTCTTTAAACATTCAGTACTTC
TRBJ1-6 TRBD1 TRBV20-1 few CSASTGTDNSPLHF TGCAGTGCTAGTACCGGGACAGATAATTCACCCCTCCACTTT
TRBJ1-1 . TRBV6-5 . CASSYSHRNTEAFF TGTGCCAGCAGTTACTCCCACAGGAACACTGAAGCTTTCTTT
TRBJ2-1 TRBD2 TRBV12-3/TRBV12-4 few CASSSRLAGNEQFF TGTGCCAGCAGTTCAAGACTAGCGGGGAATGAGCAGTTCTTC
TRBJ2-2 . TRBV30 few CAWSLARTGELFF TGTGCCTGGAGCCTCGCTCGCACCGGGGAGCTGTTTTTT
TRBJ1-1 TRBD1 TRBV14 . CASSQDRVWGTEAFF TGTGCCAGCAGCCAGGACAGGGTTTGGGGAACTGAAGCTTTCTTT
TRBJ2-5 . TRBV6-6 . CASSLSPAQETQYF TGTGCCAGCAGCCTCAGTCCGGCCCAAGAGACCCAGTACTTC
TRBJ2-1 TRBD2 TRBV28 . CASSLQAGRNNEQFF TGTGCCAGCAGTTTGCAAGCGGGAAGGAACAATGAGCAGTTCTTC
TRBJ1-5 TRBD1 TRBV2 . CASSAGGSGQPQHF TGTGCCAGCAGCGCAGGGGGCTCAGGGCAGCCCCAGCATTTT